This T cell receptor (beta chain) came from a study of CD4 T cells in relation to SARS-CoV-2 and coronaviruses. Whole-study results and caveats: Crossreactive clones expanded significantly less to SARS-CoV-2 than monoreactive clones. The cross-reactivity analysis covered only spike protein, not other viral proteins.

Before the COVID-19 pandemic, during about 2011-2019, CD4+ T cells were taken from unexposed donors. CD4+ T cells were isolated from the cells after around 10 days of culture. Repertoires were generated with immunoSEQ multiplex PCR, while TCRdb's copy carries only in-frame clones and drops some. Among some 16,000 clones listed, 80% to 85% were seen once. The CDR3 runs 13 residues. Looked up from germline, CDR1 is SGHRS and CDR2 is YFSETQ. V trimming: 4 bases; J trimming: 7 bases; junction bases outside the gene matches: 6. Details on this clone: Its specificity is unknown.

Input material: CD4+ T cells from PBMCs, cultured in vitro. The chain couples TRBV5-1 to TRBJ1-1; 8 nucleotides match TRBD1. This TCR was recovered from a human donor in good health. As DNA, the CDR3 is TGCGCCAGCAGCACCACAGGGGGGGTTGAAGCTTTCTTT. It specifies CASSTTGGVEAFF. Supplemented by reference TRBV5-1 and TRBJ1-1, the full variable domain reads KAGVTQTPRYLIKTRGQQVTLSCSPISGHRSVSWYQQTPGQGLQFLFEYFSETQRNKGNFPGRFSGRQFSNSRSEMNVSTLELGDSALYLCASSTTGGVEAFFGQGTRLTVV.